The 18 T cell receptor beta chains presented below share a single source sample, sequenced in a study of T cells in Graves' hyperthyroidism and ophthalmopathy. RNA transcripts yielded amplified TCR beta CDR3 regions. TCR CDR3 regions were first amplified by RT-PCR with HTBI primers. TCRdb reanalysed the multiplex PCR reads using MiXCR and keeps one entry per CDR3 protein. Of hundreds of thousands of distinct CDR3 sequences listed, less than 15% were seen once; the top ten hold 9.2%. The sample comprised blood. The receptors stem from a woman younger than 30 with Graves' hyperthyroidism.

At least ten counts were recorded for this clonotype. The chain is built from TRBV3-1 and TRBJ1-2; 8 nucleotides match TRBD1. CDR1 is LGHDT and CDR2 is YNNKEL in the germline V gene (reference sequence). The V gene end was trimmed by 4 bases and the J gene end by 1 base; junction bases not matched to a gene: 11. This CDR3 contains 17 residues. CDR3 coding DNA: TGTGCCAGCAGCCTCCGAGGACAGGGCGCCTTTAACTATGGCTACACCTTC. Translated: CASSLRGQGAFNYGYTF.

This clonotype was seen many times. V is TRBV3-1 and J is TRBJ2-7; D may be TRBD1 (6 bases). There are 14 residues in the CDR3. CDR1 is LGHDT, CDR2 YNNKEL, per germline (reference sequence). Trimming stripped 3 bases from V and 4 bases from J, with 13 bases between. The CDR3 DNA reads TGTGCCAGCAGCCATACAGGACAGTTTTACGAGCAGTACTTC. This gives the protein CASSHTGQFYEQYF.

The chain links TRBV20-1 to TRBJ2-5, with TRBD1 matching over 10 bases. Germline lookup yields CDR1 DFQATT and CDR2 SNEGSKA (reference sequence). The CDR3 is made up of 14 amino acids. V trimming: 3 bases; J trimming: 6 bases; junction bases outside the gene matches: 7. The CDR3 sequence is CSASDWDRGKTQYF. The CDR3 bases are TGCAGTGCTAGTGATTGGGACAGGGGAAAGACCCAGTACTTC.

This chain uses TRBV5-1 with TRBJ2-5, with 10 nucleotides matching TRBD1. Per germline, CDR1 SGHRS and CDR2 YFSETQ. CDR3 length: 16 amino acids. V lost 4 bases, J lost 5 bases, and 11 bases stayed unmatched. DNA of the CDR3: TGCGCCAGCAGCCCGGACGGAAGACAGGGGGCCGAGACCCAGTACTTC. It codes for CASSPDGRQGAETQYF.

The gene calls are TRBV6-1 and TRBJ2-1, with no clear D. V was cut by 6 bases and J by 10 bases, with 22 bases left in between. This CDR3 region has 15 residues. Germline V gene data show CDR1 as MNHNS and CDR2 as SASEGT. The CDR3 sequence is CASSLRLQPAYEQFF. The CDR3 region has the DNA TGTGCCAGCAGCCTACGACTCCAGCCCGCCTACGAGCAGTTCTTC.

This clonotype was detected many times. This chain joins TRBV12-3 or TRBV12-4 and TRBJ2-1; perhaps TRBD2 as D (6 bases). V lost 1 base, J lost 4 bases, and 11 bases lay in between. CDR3 length: 15 residues. DNA for the CDR3: TGTGCCAGCAGTTTAGGAGGGACTGCATACAATGAGCAGTTCTTC. It is translated as CASSLGGTAYNEQFF.

This clonotype occurred many times. V is TRBV15 and J is TRBJ1-2; 7 nucleotides line up with TRBD1. The CDR3 is 15 residues long. Per the germline V gene, CDR1 is LNHNV and CDR2 is YYDKDF (reference sequence). V gave up 5 bases and J gave up 4 bases; unmatched junction bases: 10. In DNA, the CDR3 is TGTGCCACCAGCCCTGACAGGGCGGGGTTCTATGGCTACACCTTC. This encodes CATSPDRAGFYGYTF.

As to this clonotype: A much larger clone sits a single nucleotide away, making a read error possible. The genes are TRBV7-9 and TRBJ2-7; D is perhaps TRBD2 (5 bases). The CDR3 is 17 amino acids. Looked up from germline, CDR1 is SEHNR and CDR2 is FQNEAQ (reference sequence). CDR3 DNA sequence: TGTGCCAGCAGCCCACCGTCAATCGGACTTCGGACCTACGAGCAGTGCTTC. Translated: CASSPPSIGLRTYEQCF.

This clonotype was detected ten times or more. This chain uses TRBV27 with TRBJ1-1; D perhaps matches TRBD1 (5 bases). Germline V CDR1 and CDR2: MNHEY, SMNVEV (reference sequence). The CDR3 extends over 15 amino acids. The V end was cut by 5 bases, the J end by 5 bases, with 18 bases between. The CDR3 here is CASSPYRVGGTEAFF. The CDR3 DNA reads TGTGCCAGCAGTCCCTATCGCGTGGGGGGGACTGAAGCTTTCTTT.

This clonotype was picked up many times. The rearrangement links TRBV3-1 to TRBJ2-7; TRBD2 might be the D (5 bases). The CDR3 sequence is 15 residues long. V was clipped by 0 bases and J by 6 bases, with 15 bases between them. Germline values: CDR1 LGHDT, CDR2 YNNKEL (reference sequence). The CDR3 here is CASSQDRGPWLEQYF. Written as DNA, the CDR3 is TGTGCCAGCAGCCAAGATCGCGGGCCCTGGCTCGAGCAGTACTTC.

This clonotype was counted at least ten times. V gene TRBV6-1 combines with J gene TRBJ2-7; 7 nucleotides agree with TRBD1. V lost 8 bases, J lost 3 bases, and 7 bases stayed unmatched. Germline lookup yields CDR1 MNHNS and CDR2 SASEGT. The CDR3 spans 13 residues. CDR3 coding DNA: TGTGCCAGCGACGACCGGGACAGCTACGAGCAGTACTTC. This translates into CASDDRDSYEQYF.

This clonotype was counted at least ten times. The chain combines TRBV6-1 with TRBJ2-7; D possibly corresponds to TRBD1 (6 bases). V shed 5 bases and J shed 3 bases, with 14 bases lying between them. The CDR3 loop spans 14 amino acids. The germline CDR1 and CDR2 sequences are MNHNS and SASEGT. CDR3 region: CASSPTGPLYEQYF. DNA for the CDR3: TGTGCCAGCAGTCCCACAGGGCCCCTCTACGAGCAGTACTTC.

This clonotype has just a few counts. This sequence joins TRBV7-9 and TRBJ2-2; D remains ambiguous. Germline V gene lookup returns CDR1 SEHNR and CDR2 FQNEAQ (reference sequence). This CDR3 has 16 residues. V lost 1 base and J 0 bases, leaving 9 bases between the germline ends. The CDR3 loop reads CASSLGVNANTGELFF. CDR3 bases: TGTGCCAGCAGCTTAGGGGTAAACGCGAACACCGGGGAGCTGTTTTTT.

This clonotype occurred many times. The gene calls are TRBV28 and TRBJ2-7, with 7 nucleotides matching TRBD1. Trimming took 2 bases from V and 7 from J; bases not matched to a gene: 5. The CDR3 covers 13 residues. Germline CDR1 and CDR2: MDHEN and SYDVKM. CDR3 protein: CASSLTGVREQYF. In DNA form, the CDR3 reads TGTGCCAGCAGTTTAACAGGGGTGAGGGAGCAGTACTTC.

This chain links TRBV19 with TRBJ1-5; TRBD1 might be the D (6 bases). Looked up from germline, CDR1 is LNHDA and CDR2 is SQIVND (reference sequence). The CDR3 runs 18 residues. Trimming shortened V by 6 bases and J by 4 bases, and 25 bases separated the two germline ends. This CDR3 reads CASSRVDGRARGNQPQHF. CDR3 coding DNA: TGTGCCAGTAGCAGGGTGGATGGGCGGGCCAGGGGTAATCAGCCCCAGCATTTT.

In this sample, this clonotype turned up many times. The chain combines TRBV18 with TRBJ2-3, with 9 bases lining up with TRBD1. The CDR3 is 16 residues long. V lost 5 bases and J lost 11; bases outside the gene matches: 17. CDR1 is KGHSH, CDR2 LQKENI, per germline. The DNA of the CDR3 is TGTGCCAGCTCATCCTCGACAGGGGGGCAGTATGTGGGGCAGTATTTT. As protein: CASSSSTGGQYVGQYF. Using reference TRBV18 and TRBJ2-3 for the parts outside the CDR3, the full variable domain is NAGVMQNPRHLVRRRGQEARLRCSPMKGHSHVYWYRQLPEEGLKFMVYLQKENIIDESGMPKERFSAEFPKEGPSILRIQQVVRGDSAAYFCASSSSTGGQYVGQYFGPGTRLTVL.

This clonotype was seen repeatedly, ten times or more. This chain connects TRBV6-1 to TRBJ2-1, with D perhaps given as TRBD1 or TRBD2 (6 bases each). CDR1 and CDR2 from the germline V gene are MNHNS and SASEGT. V dropped 7 bases and J dropped 10 bases, with 14 bases sitting between them. This CDR3 is 12 amino acids long. The CDR3 DNA reads as TGTGCCAGCACCCCCAGGGGAGGCGAGCAGTTCTTC. Protein: CASTPRGGEQFF.

This clonotype appeared many times. This rearrangement joins TRBV2 to TRBJ1-1; D is uncertain. Deletions cut 8 bases from V and 1 base from J, with 11 bases between. The CDR3 is 13 residues long. The germline V gene has CDR1 SNHLY and CDR2 FYNNEI. For the CDR3, the DNA is TGTGCCAGCTCCAATGAGGGGAACACTGAAGCTTTCTTT. Translation: CASSNEGNTEAFF. The whole variable domain, remainder taken from reference TRBV2 and TRBJ1-1, is EPEVTQTPSHQVTQMGQEVILRCVPISNHLYFYWYRQILGQKVEFLVSFYNNEISEKSEIFDDQFSVERPDGSNFTLKIRSTKLEDSAMYFCASSNEGNTEAFFGQGTRLTVV.